Below are 7 T cell receptor beta chains sequenced from a single sample in a study of blood T cell repertoires in COVID-19 (TCRdb year 2020). The protocol used for the library was the immunoSEQ multiplex PCR assay. TCRdb limited this immuneACCESS table to in-frame rearrangements with V and J called. A share of clones is missing; checked studies link under half to unresolved V genes, and the rest is unexplained. This sample comprises approximately 210,000 clones, around 82% of them detected only once. 9.5% to 15% of the sample belongs to the ten largest clones. Sequenced: peripheral blood. Source of these receptors: a woman aged 40-49 years with acute or convalescent COVID-19.

The V gene is TRBV12-3 or TRBV12-4, the J gene TRBJ1-2; D perhaps matches TRBD1 (5 bases). The CDR3 extends over 13 amino acids. V was cut by 1 base and J by 7 bases, with 10 bases left in between. Here the CDR3 reads CASSLGREAGYTF. CDR3 in DNA: TGTGCCAGCAGTTTAGGCAGGGAGGCTGGCTACACCTTC.

This clone appeared once. The chain combines TRBV5-8 with TRBJ2-7, with 9 bases identical to TRBD1. Unmatched junction bases numbered 6, after V lost 4 bases and J lost 7 bases. The CDR3 spans 13 residues. The V gene's germline CDR1 is SGHTS and CDR2 YDEGEE. The DNA of the CDR3 is TGTGCCAGCAGCGGGACAGGGCCTGATGAGCAGTACTTC. Protein product: CASSGTGPDEQYF. Full variable domain (missing parts from reference TRBV5-8 and TRBJ2-7): EAGVTQSPTHLIKTRGQQATLRCSPISGHTSVYWYQQALGLGLQFLLWYDEGEERNRGNFPPRFSGRQFPNYSSELNVNALELEDSALYLCASSGTGPDEQYFGPGTRLTVT.

V is TRBV11-1 and J is TRBJ2-5, with 8 positions matching TRBD2. V lost 5 bases and J lost 3; bases outside the gene matches: 2. Looked up from germline, CDR1 is SGHAT and CDR2 is FQDESV (reference sequence). There are 13 residues in the CDR3. The CDR3 region is CASSQGLEETQYF. The CDR3 DNA reads as TGTGCCAGCAGCCAGGGACTAGAAGAGACCCAGTACTTC.

The chain recombines TRBV27 with TRBJ2-7, with a tentative D call TRBD1 (6 bases). V was pared by 0 bases and J by 7 bases, with 13 bases between. Germline values: CDR1 MNHEY, CDR2 SMNVEV (reference sequence). This CDR3 is built from 14 residues. The CDR3 is CASSLSNTGREQYF. The CDR3 nucleotides are TGTGCCAGCAGTTTATCGAATACAGGGCGGGAGCAGTACTTC.

The genes are TRBV5-1 and TRBJ2-7, with 8 bases matching TRBD1. The V gene end was trimmed by 0 bases and the J gene end by 2 bases; junction bases not matched to a gene: 1. The CDR3 sequence is 14 residues long. Germline lookup yields CDR1 SGHRS and CDR2 YFSETQ. The DNA of the CDR3 is TGCGCCAGCAGCTTGGTACAGGGGGCCTACGAGCAGTACTTC. Its protein product is CASSLVQGAYEQYF.

This chain joins TRBV19 and TRBJ2-7, with D maybe TRBD2 (5 bases). Germline assignment: CDR1 LNHDA and CDR2 SQIVND (reference sequence). Trimming took 7 bases from V and 2 from J, leaving 15 bases between them. The CDR3 consists of 14 residues. The CDR3 DNA reads TGTGCCAGTAAGGACGCGAGAGGGACCTACGAGCAGTACTTC. Protein product: CASKDARGTYEQYF. Full variable domain (missing parts from reference TRBV19 and TRBJ2-7): DGGITQSPKYLFRKEGQNVTLSCEQNLNHDAMYWYRQDPGQGLRLIYYSQIVNDFQKGDIAEGYSVSREKKESFPLTVTSAQKNPTAFYLCASKDARGTYEQYFGPGTRLTVT.

The V call is TRBV19, the J call TRBJ1-6, with D perhaps matching TRBD1 (5 bases). CDR1 is LNHDA, CDR2 SQIVND, per germline (reference sequence). V lost 3 bases to trimming and J lost 0 bases, with 12 bases between them. The CDR3 runs 17 residues. In DNA form, the CDR3 reads TGTGCCAGTAGTATCCCACAGGCCAGCTCCTATAATTCACCCCTCCACTTT. Translation: CASSIPQASSYNSPLHF.